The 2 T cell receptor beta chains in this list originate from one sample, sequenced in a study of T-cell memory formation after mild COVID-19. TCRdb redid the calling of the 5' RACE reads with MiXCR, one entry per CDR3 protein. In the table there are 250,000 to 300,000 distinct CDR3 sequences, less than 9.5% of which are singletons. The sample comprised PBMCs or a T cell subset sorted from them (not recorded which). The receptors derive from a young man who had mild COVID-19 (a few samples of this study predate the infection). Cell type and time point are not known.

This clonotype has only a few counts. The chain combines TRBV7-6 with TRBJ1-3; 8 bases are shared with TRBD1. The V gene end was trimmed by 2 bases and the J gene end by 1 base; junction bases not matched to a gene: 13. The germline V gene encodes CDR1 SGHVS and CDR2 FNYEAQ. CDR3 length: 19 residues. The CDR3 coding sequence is TGTGCCAGCAGCTTAATTCCCCCCTCTAACAGGGGGTCTGGAAACACCATATATTTT. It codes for CASSLIPPSNRGSGNTIYF.

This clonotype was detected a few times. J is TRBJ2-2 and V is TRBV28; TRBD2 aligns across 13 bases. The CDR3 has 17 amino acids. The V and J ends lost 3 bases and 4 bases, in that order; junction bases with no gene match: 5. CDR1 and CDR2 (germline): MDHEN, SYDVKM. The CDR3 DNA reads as TGTGCCAGCAGTTTGTCCCGACTAGCGGGGGGCACCGGGGAGCTGTTTTTT. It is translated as CASSLSRLAGGTGELFF.